Each of the 12 T cell receptor beta chains below was sequenced from the same sample in a study of human T cells and chemical hapten exposure. One entry per CDR3 protein results from TCRdb running MiXCR on the RACE reads. The data contain about 360,000 distinct CDR3 sequences, approximately 6.3% of them seen just once; the ten biggest clones take up around 8.2%. The time point is: patch test 1, 2 weeks after DPC sensitization. The treatment: therapeutic diphenylcyclopropenone sensitization with weekly scalp DPC. This material consisted of whole blood, taken in connection with sensitization to the hapten diphenylcyclopropenone (DPC). These receptors were obtained from a woman aged 18-29 years with alopecia areata. Some clones in this sample may be carry-over from other donors' samples.

The chain carries TRBV4-2 and TRBJ2-3; the D is unclear. Trimming pared 3 bases from V and 7 bases from J, leaving 23 bases between. Germline assignment: CDR1 LGHNA and CDR2 YNFKEQ. There are 17 residues in the CDR3. In DNA form, the CDR3 reads TGTGCCAGCAGCCAGGCTAGACTTGCAGCTGGGCCTTATACGCAGTATTTT. It specifies CASSQARLAAGPYTQYF.

This clonotype has just a few counts. This rearrangement joins TRBV5-5 to TRBJ1-5; 7 bases are shared with TRBD1. CDR1 is SGHKS, CDR2 YYEKEE, per germline (reference sequence). The CDR3 sequence is 15 residues long. The V segment lost 3 bases and the J segment 0 bases; nucleotides outside the gene matches: 3. The CDR3 is CASSWGQFSNQPQHF. The CDR3 region has the DNA TGTGCCAGCAGCTGGGGACAGTTTAGCAATCAGCCCCAGCATTTT.

The rearrangement joins TRBV29-1 to TRBJ2-5, with 10 bases matching TRBD2. The CDR3 extends over 14 amino acids. V trimming: 6 bases; J trimming: 5 bases; junction bases outside the gene matches: 9. Germline CDR1 reads SQVTM; CDR2 reads ANQGSEA. The CDR3 DNA sequence: TGCAGCGTGGGCACCGGGACTAGCGCGGAGACCCAGTACTTC. Translated: CSVGTGTSAETQYF. The entire variable domain, with the rest obtained from reference TRBV29-1 and TRBJ2-5, is as follows: SAVISQKPSRDICQRGTSLTIQCQVDSQVTMMFWYRQQPGQSLTLIATANQGSEATYESGFVIDKFPISRPNLTFSTLTVSNMSPEDSSIYLCSVGTGTSAETQYFGPGTRLLVL.

This clonotype was found a few times. V usage is TRBV7-2 and J usage is TRBJ2-5; D is ambiguous. Germline CDR1 is SGHTA and CDR2 is FQGNSA. Trimming pared 11 bases from V and 6 bases from J, leaving 25 bases between. CDR3 length: 15 amino acids. The CDR3 coding sequence is TGTGCCTCAGCGCCTAATTTTATCAATGGGCAGACCCAGTACTTC. The encoded protein is CASAPNFINGQTQYF. Looking up the rest from reference TRBV7-2 and TRBJ2-5 gives the full variable domain: GAGVSQSPSNKVTEKGKDVELRCDPISGHTALYWYRQSLGQGLEFLIYFQGNSAPDKSGLPSDRFSAERTGGSVSTLTIQRTQQEDSAVYLCASAPNFINGQTQYFGPGTRLLVL.

The rearrangement joins TRBV4-1 to TRBJ1-2; a weak D match, TRBD1 (5 bases). This CDR3 is 14 amino acids long. Trimming removed 7 bases from V and 4 bases from J, with 16 bases in between. CDR1 is MGHRA, CDR2 YSYEKL, per germline. In nucleotides, the CDR3 is TGCGCCAGCACCCCCGGTCGTGACAGCTATGGCTACACCTTC. This sequence encodes CASTPGRDSYGYTF.

Ten or more counts support this clonotype. The chain has TRBV7-9 and TRBJ1-4, with TRBD1 matching over 7 bases. The CDR3 loop spans 14 amino acids. Germline values: CDR1 SEHNR, CDR2 FQNEAQ (reference sequence). V lost 4 bases to trimming and J lost 4 bases; unmatched junction nucleotides: 3. CDR3 residues: CASSSGQNNEKLFF. The CDR3 coding sequence is TGTGCCAGCAGCTCGGGACAGAATAATGAAAAACTGTTTTTT.

This clonotype was seen only a few times. This rearrangement joins TRBV5-1 to TRBJ2-5; 7 nucleotides agree with TRBD1. Germline-derived CDR1 and CDR2 are SGHRS and YFSETQ. The J segment lost 4 bases and the V segment lost 4 bases, leaving 10 bases of the junction unmatched. CDR3 length: 15 residues. The CDR3 protein is CASSPKTQGRETQYF. In nucleotides, the CDR3 is TGCGCCAGCAGCCCCAAGACACAGGGGCGAGAGACCCAGTACTTC.

J is TRBJ1-5 and V is TRBV6-2 or TRBV6-3, with 7 bases identical to TRBD1. Germline CDR1 is MNHEY and CDR2 is SVGEGT. There are 15 residues in the CDR3. V was pared by 3 bases and J by 7 bases, with 9 bases of the junction left unmatched. The CDR3 region has the DNA TGTGCCAGCAGTTATAAACAGGGGATGGGGCAGCCCCAGCATTTT. It yields the protein CASSYKQGMGQPQHF.

The V call is TRBV24-1, the J call TRBJ2-2, with D uncertain. Germline CDR1 is KGHDR and CDR2 is SFDVKD. The CDR3 is 16 residues long. V was trimmed by 1 base and J by 7 bases, leaving 15 bases between them. The CDR3 DNA follows: TGTGCCACCAGTGATTTCCGTGACTCCCCCGGCGGGGAGCTGTTTTTT. As protein: CATSDFRDSPGGELFF.

In this sample, this clonotype turned up many times. The chain recombines TRBV20-1 with TRBJ2-3; the D gene is possibly TRBD1 (7 bases). This CDR3 spans 14 amino acids. Per germline, CDR1 DFQATT and CDR2 SNEGSKA (reference sequence). V shed 6 bases and J shed 0 bases, with 13 bases lying between them. The CDR3 DNA follows: TGCAGTGCGCCGACAGGGACTAGCACAGATACGCAGTATTTT. Translating gives CSAPTGTSTDTQYF.

This clonotype was observed many times. The chain employs TRBV24-1 and TRBJ1-1; D not resolved. The CDR3 runs 13 residues. V was shortened by 3 bases and J by 10 bases, with 14 bases between the two germline ends. Per germline, CDR1 KGHDR and CDR2 SFDVKD. DNA of the CDR3: TGTGCCACCAGTGATCCAGAATTGGATGCAGCTTTCTTT. It translates to CATSDPELDAAFF.

This clonotype has a handful of counts. V is TRBV5-1 and J is TRBJ2-5; D perhaps matches TRBD2 (5 bases). The CDR3 runs 14 residues. Germline assignment: CDR1 SGHRS and CDR2 YFSETQ. V was cut by 0 bases and J by 7 bases, with 13 bases left in between. The CDR3 sequence is CASSLDGVSGTQYF. Written as DNA, the CDR3 is TGCGCCAGCAGCTTGGACGGGGTCTCAGGGACCCAGTACTTC. The complete variable domain, with remaining parts taken from reference TRBV5-1 and TRBJ2-5, reads KAGVTQTPRYLIKTRGQQVTLSCSPISGHRSVSWYQQTPGQGLQFLFEYFSETQRNKGNFPGRFSGRQFSNSRSEMNVSTLELGDSALYLCASSLDGVSGTQYFGPGTRLLVL.